This T cell receptor (beta chain) was observed in a study of blood T cell repertoires in COVID-19. Study in general: COVID-19 samples from acute and convalescent phases originated in the United States, Italy and Spain.

Sequencing was performed with immunoSEQ multiplex PCR; in TCRdb, only in-frame clones are kept and a portion is missing. There are fewer than 600,000 clones in the sample; 75% to 90% occur only once, and over 0.7% lies in the top ten. Looked up from germline, CDR1 is MGHRA and CDR2 is YSYEKL. The CDR3 has 20 residues. Trimming left V 4 bases short and J 2 bases short, with 27 bases between. Seattle-derived patients entered the study during active infection and were followed longitudinally. Sequenced sample: peripheral blood. The clonotype comes from a man aged 18 to 29 with COVID-19, enrolled during active disease. This rearrangement joins TRBV4-1 to TRBJ2-1; no reliable D call. The CDR3 loop reads CASSPPTVQEVFRPYNEQFF. For the CDR3, the DNA is TGCGCCAGCAGCCCCCCCACGGTTCAAGAGGTGTTCCGACCCTACAATGAGCAGTTCTTC.